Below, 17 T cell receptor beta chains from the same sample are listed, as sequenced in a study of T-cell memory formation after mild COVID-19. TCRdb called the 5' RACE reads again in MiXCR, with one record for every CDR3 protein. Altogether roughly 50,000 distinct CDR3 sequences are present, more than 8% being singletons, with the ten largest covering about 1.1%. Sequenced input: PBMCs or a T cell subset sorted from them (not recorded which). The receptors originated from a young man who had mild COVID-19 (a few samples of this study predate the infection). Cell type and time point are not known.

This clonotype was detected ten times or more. The CDR3 DNA reads as TGTGCCAGCTCACCAGCGGGGAACCAAGAGACCCAGTACTTC. This encodes CASSPAGNQETQYF. The V call is TRBV18, the J call TRBJ2-5; tentatively, D is TRBD2 (6 bases). Trimming stripped 2 bases from V and 0 bases from J, with 7 bases between. CDR1 is KGHSH, CDR2 LQKENI, per germline. The CDR3 is made up of 14 amino acids.

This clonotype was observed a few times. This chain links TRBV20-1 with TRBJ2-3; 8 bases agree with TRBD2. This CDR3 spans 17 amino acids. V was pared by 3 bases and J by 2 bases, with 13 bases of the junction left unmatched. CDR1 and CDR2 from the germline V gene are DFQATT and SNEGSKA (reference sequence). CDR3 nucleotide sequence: TGCAGTGCTAGGGGTCCTCTAAGCGGGGGCCTCACAGATACGCAGTATTTT. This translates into CSARGPLSGGLTDTQYF.

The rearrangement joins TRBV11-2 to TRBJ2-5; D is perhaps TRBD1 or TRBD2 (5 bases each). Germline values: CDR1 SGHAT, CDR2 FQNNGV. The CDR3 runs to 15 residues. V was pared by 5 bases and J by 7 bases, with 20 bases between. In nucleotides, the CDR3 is TGTGCCAGCAGCCCCGCCCCGGGGACCCTAGGGACCCAGTACTTC. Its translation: CASSPAPGTLGTQYF.

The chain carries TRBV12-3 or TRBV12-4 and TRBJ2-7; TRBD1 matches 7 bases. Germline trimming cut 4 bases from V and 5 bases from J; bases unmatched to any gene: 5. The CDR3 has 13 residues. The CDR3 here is CASSSDRVHEQYF. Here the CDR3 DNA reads TGTGCCAGCAGTTCCGACAGGGTCCACGAGCAGTACTTC.

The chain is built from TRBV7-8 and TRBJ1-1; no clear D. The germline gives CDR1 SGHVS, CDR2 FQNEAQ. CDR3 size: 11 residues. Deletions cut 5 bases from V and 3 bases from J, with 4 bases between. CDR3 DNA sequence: TGTGCCAGCAGCGCACACACTGAAGCTTTCTTT. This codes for CASSAHTEAFF.

The CDR3 here is CAWSGQGSRTDTQYF. The CDR3 DNA reads TGTGCCTGGAGTGGACAGGGATCTCGCACAGATACGCAGTATTTT. The rearrangement joins TRBV30 to TRBJ2-3, with 7 bases fitting TRBD1. The CDR3 length is 15 residues. Losses at the gene ends were 1 base for V and 1 base for J; bases not matched to a gene: 5. Germline CDR1 is GTSNPN and CDR2 is SVGIG (reference sequence).

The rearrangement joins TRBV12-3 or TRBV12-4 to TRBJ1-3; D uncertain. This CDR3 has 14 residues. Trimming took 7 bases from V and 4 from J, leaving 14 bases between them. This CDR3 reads CASKEGSGGNTIYF. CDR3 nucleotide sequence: TGTGCCAGCAAAGAAGGTTCGGGCGGAAACACCATATATTTT.

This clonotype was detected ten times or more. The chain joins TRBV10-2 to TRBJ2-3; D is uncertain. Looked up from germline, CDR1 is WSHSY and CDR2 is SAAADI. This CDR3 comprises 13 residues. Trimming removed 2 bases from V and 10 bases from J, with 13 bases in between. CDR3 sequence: CASSEDQRFSQYF. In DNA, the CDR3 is TGCGCCAGCAGTGAGGACCAGCGCTTTTCGCAGTATTTT.

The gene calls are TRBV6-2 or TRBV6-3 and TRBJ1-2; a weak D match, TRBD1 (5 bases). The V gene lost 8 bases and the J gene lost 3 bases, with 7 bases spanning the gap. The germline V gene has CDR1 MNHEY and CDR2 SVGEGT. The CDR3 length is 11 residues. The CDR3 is CASGAYYGYTF. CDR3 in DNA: TGTGCCAGCGGGGCCTACTATGGCTACACCTTC.

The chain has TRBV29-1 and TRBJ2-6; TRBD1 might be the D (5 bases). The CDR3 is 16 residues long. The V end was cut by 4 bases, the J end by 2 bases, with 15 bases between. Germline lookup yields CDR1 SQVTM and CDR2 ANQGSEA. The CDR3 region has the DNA TGCAGCGTTGCCCAGCAGGGAATGCCTGGGGCCAACGTCCTGACTTTC. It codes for CSVAQQGMPGANVLTF.

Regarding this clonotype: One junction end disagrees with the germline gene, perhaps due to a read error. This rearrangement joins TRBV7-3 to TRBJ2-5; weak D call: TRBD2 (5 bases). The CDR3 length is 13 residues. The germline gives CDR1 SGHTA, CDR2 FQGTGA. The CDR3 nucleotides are TGTGCCTGCAGCCCAATGGGAGCGGAGACCCAGTACTTC. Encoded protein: CACSPMGAETQYF.

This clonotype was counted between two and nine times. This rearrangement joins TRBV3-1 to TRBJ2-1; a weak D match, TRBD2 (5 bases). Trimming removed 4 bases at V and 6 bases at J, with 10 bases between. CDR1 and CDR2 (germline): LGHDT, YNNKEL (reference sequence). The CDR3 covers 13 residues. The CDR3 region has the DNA TGTGCCAGCAGCCCGCGGACTTTCAATGAGCAGTTCTTC. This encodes CASSPRTFNEQFF.

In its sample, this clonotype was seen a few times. CDR3 in amino acids: CASSSLGVRTEAFF. CDR3 coding DNA: TGTGCCAGCAGTTCCCTGGGGGTACGAACTGAAGCTTTCTTT. The V call is TRBV5-6, the J call TRBJ1-1; a possible D gene is TRBD1 (5 bases). The germline gives CDR1 SGHDT, CDR2 YYEEEE. The V and J ends lost 5 bases and 5 bases respectively, with 16 bases between them. This CDR3 region has 14 residues.

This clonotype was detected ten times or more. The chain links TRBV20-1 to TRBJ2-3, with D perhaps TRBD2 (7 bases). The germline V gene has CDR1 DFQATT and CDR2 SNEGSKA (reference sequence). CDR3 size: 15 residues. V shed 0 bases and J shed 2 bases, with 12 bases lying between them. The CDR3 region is CSARDRRGLTDTQYF. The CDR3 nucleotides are TGCAGTGCTAGAGATCGGCGGGGGCTCACAGATACGCAGTATTTT.

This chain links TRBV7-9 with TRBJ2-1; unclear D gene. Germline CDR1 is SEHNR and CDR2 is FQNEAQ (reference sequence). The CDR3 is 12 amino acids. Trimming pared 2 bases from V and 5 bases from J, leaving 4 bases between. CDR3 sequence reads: CASSLRDNEQFF. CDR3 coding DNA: TGTGCCAGCAGCTTACGGGACAATGAGCAGTTCTTC.

The CDR3 reads CATQDYSNQPQHF. CDR3 nucleotide sequence: TGTGCCACGCAGGATTATAGCAATCAGCCCCAGCATTTT. The chain uses TRBV6-2 or TRBV6-3 and TRBJ1-5, with D unclear. The CDR3 contains 13 residues. Trimming took off 10 bases at V and 0 bases at J, with 10 bases between the two ends. Germline V lookup: CDR1 MNHEY, CDR2 SVGEGT.

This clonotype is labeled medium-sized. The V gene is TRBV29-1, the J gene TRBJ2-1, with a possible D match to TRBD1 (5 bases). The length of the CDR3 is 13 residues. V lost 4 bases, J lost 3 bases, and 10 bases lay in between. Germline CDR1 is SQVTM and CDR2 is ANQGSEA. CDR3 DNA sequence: TGCAGCGTTGCTCAGGGATTCTACAATGAGCAGTTCTTC. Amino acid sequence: CSVAQGFYNEQFF.